This entry features one TCR beta chain sequence. This record comes from a study of monozygotic twins with cystic fibrosis. Produced via immunoSEQ multiplex PCR; TCRdb's table is partial and in-frame only. Counted here are more than 11,000 clones, around 87% occurring once; the ten biggest clones make up around 0.8%. Trimming took 7 bases from V and 1 from J, leaving 16 bases between them. CDR1 and CDR2 (germline): LNHDA, SQIVND (reference sequence). The CDR3 sequence is 15 residues long. The receptor's source is a boy younger than 18 with cystic fibrosis. Sample: blood. The chain employs TRBV19 and TRBJ1-1; D might be TRBD1 (5 bases). The CDR3 DNA follows: TGTGCCAGTAATGGGGGTAGGATCGCGAACACTGAAGCTTTCTTT. This gives the protein CASNGGRIANTEAFF.